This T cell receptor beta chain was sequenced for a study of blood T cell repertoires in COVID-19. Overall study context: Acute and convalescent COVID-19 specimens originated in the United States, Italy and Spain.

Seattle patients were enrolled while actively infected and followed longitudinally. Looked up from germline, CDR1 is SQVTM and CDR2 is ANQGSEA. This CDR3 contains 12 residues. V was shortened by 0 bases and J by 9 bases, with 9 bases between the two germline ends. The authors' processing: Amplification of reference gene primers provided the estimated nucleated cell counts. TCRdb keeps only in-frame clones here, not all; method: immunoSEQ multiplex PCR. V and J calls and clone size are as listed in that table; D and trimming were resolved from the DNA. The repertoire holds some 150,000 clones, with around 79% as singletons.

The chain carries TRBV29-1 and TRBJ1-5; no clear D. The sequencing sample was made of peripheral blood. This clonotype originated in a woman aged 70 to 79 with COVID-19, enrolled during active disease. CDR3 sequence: CSVEDDEGPQHF. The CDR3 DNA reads TGCAGCGTTGAAGATGATGAGGGGCCCCAGCATTTT.